One sample yielded the 23 T cell receptor beta chains listed below, sequenced in a study of blood T cell repertoires in COVID-19. Repertoires were generated with immunoSEQ multiplex PCR, while TCRdb's copy carries only in-frame clones and drops some. Of 250,000 or so clones listed, 70% to 90% are singletons. Sequenced input: peripheral blood. All receptors come from a man in his thirties or forties with active or convalescent COVID-19.

The chain recombines TRBV5-1 with TRBJ2-5, with a weak D call TRBD2 (6 bases). The CDR3 is 15 residues long. CDR1 and CDR2 (germline): SGHRS, YFSETQ. Trimming took off 2 bases at V and 1 base at J, with 12 bases between the two ends. This chain's CDR3 is CASSFSGVAQETQYF. The DNA of the CDR3 is TGCGCCAGCAGCTTCTCGGGGGTGGCCCAAGAGACCCAGTACTTC.

This clone was counted a few times. V gene TRBV4-2 combines with J gene TRBJ2-1, with 9 bases aligning to TRBD2. In germline, CDR1 is LGHNA, CDR2 YNFKEQ. CDR3 length: 15 amino acids. Trimming took 0 bases from V and 3 from J; bases not matched to a gene: 0. The CDR3, as DNA: TGTGCCAGCAGCCAAGAGCGGGGGGGCTACAATGAGCAGTTCTTC. Translated, it gives CASSQERGGYNEQFF.

The V gene is TRBV6-5, the J gene TRBJ2-7; the D is unclear. CDR3 length equals 14 residues. CDR1 MNHEY and CDR2 SVGAGI come from the germline V gene. The V end lost 0 bases, the J end lost 0 bases, and 6 bases lay between the germline ends. The CDR3 DNA sequence: TGTGCCAGCAGTTACTCTGGTAGCTCCTACGAGCAGTACTTC. Its protein is CASSYSGSSYEQYF.

The chain is built from TRBV5-4 and TRBJ1-1; 7 bases agree with TRBD1. The CDR3 consists of 15 residues. The V gene's germline CDR1 is SGHNT and CDR2 YYREEE (reference sequence). Unmatched junction bases numbered 10, after V lost 4 bases and J lost 4 bases. CDR3 coding DNA: TGTGCCAGCAGCCAGGCGTACAGGGGAAGCACTGAAGCTTTCTTT. Encoded protein: CASSQAYRGSTEAFF.

The V and J genes are TRBV18 and TRBJ1-1; tentatively, D is TRBD1 (6 bases). The CDR3 contains 12 residues. V dropped 4 bases and J dropped 5 bases, with 8 bases sitting between them. Germline V lookup: CDR1 KGHSH, CDR2 LQKENI. This CDR3 reads CASSLQGTEAFF. The CDR3 DNA is TGTGCCAGCTCACTACAGGGTACTGAAGCTTTCTTT.

The V and J genes are TRBV15 and TRBJ1-5; TRBD1 agrees at 9 bases. The junction had 1 base not matched to a gene; V was cut back by 6 bases and J by 1 base. Germline V lookup: CDR1 LNHNV, CDR2 YYDKDF (reference sequence). CDR3 length equals 14 residues. The CDR3 sequence is CATRGTGSNQPQHF. The DNA of the CDR3 is TGTGCCACCAGAGGGACAGGGAGCAATCAGCCCCAGCATTTT.

The chain employs TRBV12-3 or TRBV12-4 and TRBJ2-7, with TRBD2 as a possible D gene (6 bases). Trimming took off 8 bases at V and 6 bases at J, with 14 bases between the two ends. There are 12 residues in the CDR3. The CDR3: CASAWGVSEQYF. CDR3 coding DNA: TGTGCCAGCGCCTGGGGGGTAAGCGAGCAGTACTTC.

The chain carries TRBV2 and TRBJ2-2, with 7 bases fitting TRBD1. The CDR3 covers 15 residues. CDR1 and CDR2 (germline): SNHLY, FYNNEI. Losses at the gene ends were 6 bases for V and 0 bases for J; bases not matched to a gene: 4. CDR3 DNA: TGTGCCAGCAGGGGACAGTACACGAACACCGGGGAGCTGTTTTTT. Translation: CASRGQYTNTGELFF.

This clone was seen more than once but under ten times. Here the CDR3 DNA reads TGTGCCAGCCGACCAGGGGTGGGCAATCAGCCCCAGCATTTT. Protein sequence: CASRPGVGNQPQHF. The rearrangement links TRBV5-5 to TRBJ1-5; tentative D call: TRBD1 (6 bases). Between the trimmed V and J ends, which lost 7 bases and 2 bases, there was a span of 13 bases. Per germline, CDR1 SGHKS and CDR2 YYEKEE (reference sequence). This CDR3 spans 14 amino acids.

In DNA form, the CDR3 reads TGTGCCAGCAGTGTTAGAGCCCTGGGCGGCTACACCTTC. Translated: CASSVRALGGYTF. The chain recombines TRBV12-3 or TRBV12-4 with TRBJ1-2; no clear D gene. The CDR3 spans 13 residues. V was pared by 5 bases and J by 8 bases, with 15 bases between.

This chain connects TRBV6-5 to TRBJ1-2; D possibly corresponds to TRBD1 (5 bases). Trimming took off 2 bases at V and 9 bases at J, with 7 bases between the two ends. Germline V gene data show CDR1 as MNHEY and CDR2 as SVGAGI. The CDR3 has 11 residues. The CDR3 DNA sequence: TGTGCCAGCAGTTACGCAGGGAGCTACACCTTC. Encoded protein: CASSYAGSYTF.

The chain joins TRBV14 to TRBJ1-2; unclear D gene. Deletions cut 0 bases from V and 4 bases from J, with 9 bases between. The germline CDR1 and CDR2 sequences are SGHDN and FVKESK. The CDR3 spans 14 residues. CDR3 protein: CASSQEVGAYGYTF. The CDR3, as DNA: TGTGCCAGCAGCCAAGAAGTCGGAGCCTATGGCTACACCTTC.

The V call is TRBV7-2, the J call TRBJ1-4; D gene uncertain. V dropped 0 bases and J dropped 4 bases, with 6 bases sitting between them. The CDR3 extends over 14 amino acids. Germline CDR1 reads SGHTA; CDR2 reads FQGNSA. The CDR3 region has the DNA TGTGCCAGCAGCTTAGCCAGATATAATGAAAAACTGTTTTTT. It specifies CASSLARYNEKLFF.

This rearrangement joins TRBV4-3 to TRBJ1-2; D not resolved. Trimming pared 4 bases from V and 2 bases from J, leaving 17 bases between. The CDR3 contains 16 residues. The V gene's germline CDR1 is LGHNA and CDR2 YSLEER. CDR3 region: CASSPVLLSSNYGYTF. CDR3 in DNA: TGCGCCAGCAGCCCGGTCCTCTTGTCAAGCAACTATGGCTACACCTTC.

The chain joins TRBV12-3 or TRBV12-4 to TRBJ2-2; TRBD1 aligns across 8 bases. CDR3 length equals 13 residues. V dropped 6 bases and J dropped 7; count of bases not matched to a gene: 4. CDR3 protein: CASSAGGGGELFF. For the CDR3, the DNA is TGTGCCAGCAGCGCAGGGGGCGGCGGGGAGCTGTTTTTT.

This clone has a single count. V and J are TRBV5-4 and TRBJ1-2; D might be TRBD1 (5 bases). The ends were cut back, 2 bases at V and 3 bases at J, with 11 bases in the middle. The V gene's germline CDR1 is SGHNT and CDR2 YYREEE (reference sequence). The CDR3 sequence is 14 residues long. The CDR3 reads CASSLGRVHYGYTF. The CDR3, as DNA: TGTGCCAGCAGCTTAGGCAGGGTCCACTATGGCTACACCTTC.

The rearrangement joins TRBV18 to TRBJ1-4; no reliable D call. CDR3 length: 14 amino acids. Germline V gene sequence: CDR1 KGHSH, CDR2 LQKENI. The V gene lost 2 bases and the J gene lost 7 bases, with 11 bases spanning the gap. The CDR3 protein is CASSPTTVREKLFF. CDR3 DNA: TGTGCCAGCTCACCAACCACAGTCCGTGAAAAACTGTTTTTT.

The CDR3 bases are TGTGCCAGCAGTTACGACAGGGCGAGCACCGGGGAGCTGTTTTTT. The encoded protein is CASSYDRASTGELFF. The chain joins TRBV6-5 to TRBJ2-2; TRBD1 agrees at 7 bases. CDR1 and CDR2 (germline): MNHEY, SVGAGI. There are 15 residues in the CDR3. J gave up 4 bases and V 2 bases, and 4 bases lay outside the gene matches.

This sequence joins TRBV7-9 and TRBJ2-1, with 10 bases aligning to TRBD2. V shed 4 bases and J 10 bases; nucleotides not matched to a gene: 10. This CDR3 is 15 amino acids long. Germline lookup yields CDR1 SEHNR and CDR2 FQNEAQ (reference sequence). The CDR3 reads CASSSNLLAGIEQFF. Here the CDR3 DNA reads TGTGCCAGCAGCTCCAACCTACTAGCGGGGATAGAGCAGTTCTTC.

The rearrangement uses TRBV5-8 and TRBJ1-5; D is possibly TRBD1 (6 bases). The CDR3 length is 16 residues. V lost 6 bases, J lost 4 bases, and 20 bases lay in between. Looked up from germline, CDR1 is SGHTS and CDR2 is YDEGEE. This CDR3 is CASTFQLTGPNQPQHF. The DNA of the CDR3 is TGTGCCAGCACCTTTCAGCTGACAGGCCCTAATCAGCCCCAGCATTTT.

The rearrangement joins TRBV6-5 to TRBJ1-2, with 10 bases lining up with TRBD1. CDR3 length: 14 residues. The germline V gene has CDR1 MNHEY and CDR2 SVGAGI. The J segment lost 7 bases and the V segment lost 6 bases, leaving 8 bases of the junction unmatched. The CDR3 DNA sequence: TGTGCCAGCAGAGCACCGGACAGGGGGTTTGGCTACACCTTC. As protein: CASRAPDRGFGYTF.

This chain joins TRBV7-2 and TRBJ1-2; weak D call: TRBD1 (5 bases). The V and J ends lost 1 base and 0 bases respectively, with 12 bases between them. This CDR3 spans 16 amino acids. Germline V gene lookup returns CDR1 SGHTA and CDR2 FQGNSA. For the CDR3, the DNA is TGTGCCAGCAGCTTAGGGGGGGAAGCAGCTAACTATGGCTACACCTTC. Protein: CASSLGGEAANYGYTF.

This clone occurred once. V and J are TRBV18 and TRBJ1-2; D not resolved. This CDR3 has 15 residues. The germline gives CDR1 KGHSH, CDR2 LQKENI. V shed 1 base and J shed 7 bases, with 16 bases lying between them. In DNA, the CDR3 is TGTGCCAGCTCACCACGTGAGAACGCTCGAGGTGGCTACACCTTC. Translated: CASSPRENARGGYTF. Supplemented by reference TRBV18 and TRBJ1-2, the full variable domain reads NAGVMQNPRHLVRRRGQEARLRCSPMKGHSHVYWYRQLPEEGLKFMVYLQKENIIDESGMPKERFSAEFPKEGPSILRIQQVVRGDSAAYFCASSPRENARGGYTFGSGTRLTVV.